This TCR beta chain was recovered during a study of blood T cell repertoires in COVID-19. For the study at large: PBMCs, B-cell-depleted T cells, or T cells were the source of the cDNA or gDNA that made up the material.

Repertoires were generated with immunoSEQ multiplex PCR, while TCRdb's copy carries only in-frame clones and drops some. The repertoire holds tens of thousands of clones, with around 84% as singletons. This clone was counted a single time. V lost 2 bases to trimming and J lost 2 bases, with 12 bases between them. The CDR3 spans 15 residues. Germline assignment: CDR1 SGDLS and CDR2 YYNGEE. The TCR sequence derives from an older man with active or convalescent COVID-19. The chain links TRBV9 to TRBJ2-3; D may be TRBD2 (6 bases). Material for sequencing was peripheral blood. CDR3 region: CASSVFGGNTDTQYF. DNA of the CDR3: TGTGCCAGCAGCGTCTTTGGGGGGAACACAGATACGCAGTATTTT.